The sequence of this T cell receptor beta chain was determined in a study of blood T cell repertoires in COVID-19. The overall study: PBMCs, B-cell-depleted T cells, or T cells provided the cDNA or gDNA that made up the material.

Original processing notes: Estimation of nucleated cell counts relied on the amplification of reference gene primers. The method was immunoSEQ multiplex PCR; TCRdb's version includes in-frame clones alone and lacks a portion of them. That table supplies the V and J calls and clone size; D and trimming were determined from the DNA. The table lists about 87,000 clones, 60% to 80% of them singletons. This clone was counted only a few times. Germline assignment: CDR1 SGHTA and CDR2 FQGNSA. This CDR3 is built from 14 residues. The junction had 8 bases not matched to a gene; V was cut back by 5 bases and J by 5 bases.

The sample was peripheral blood. The receptor was derived from a woman in her fifties or sixties with acute or convalescent COVID-19. V gene TRBV7-2 combines with J gene TRBJ2-5; 7 bases are shared with TRBD2. CDR3 in DNA: TGTGCCAGCAGCCCAGACTTCGGGGGGGAGACCCAGTACTTC. It specifies CASSPDFGGETQYF.